The source of this T cell receptor beta chain is a study of blood T cell repertoires in COVID-19 (TCRdb year 2020). Background on the whole study: The collaborator samples originated in the United States, Italy and Spain and spanned the acute and convalescent phases of COVID-19. Where available, HLA class I and class II types were taken from metadata supplied by the sample provider and were not determined by assay-based typing. The material from the prospective study consisted of cDNA or gDNA derived from T cells, B-cell-depleted T cells, or PBMCs. Subjects who had been exposed to COVID-19, were actively infected with it, or had recovered from it provided the deeply sampled blood TCRbeta repertoires that made up the dataset. The repertoires were released in a freely available public database meant as a resource for research on the immune response to SARS-CoV-2. The samples were drawn from two sources: the first 160 participants of the ongoing ImmuneRACE study, and some 1,300 subjects contributed by 6 global collaborators. Sample metadata almost always included a de-identified subject ID, COVID-19 status, age in years and sex. Paper-wide results and their limitations: The quantity of clinical and demographic metadata differed by source and by participant and was supplied without curation.

Turning to this clone: Its antigen is not yet known. No base quality values were provided; no much bigger clone lies one nucleotide off.

TCRbeta CDR3 regions were amplified from genomic DNA by means of the immunoSEQ Assay, a bias-controlled multiplex PCR. The source study handled its data this way. The number of nucleated cells in each sample was estimated from the amplification of reference gene primers within the assay. Sequence reads were collapsed and filtered to measure the absolute abundance of every unique TCRbeta CDR3 rearrangement. Productive Simpson clonality was computed per sample as the square root of Simpson's diversity index over productive rearrangements. The immuneACCESS repertoire file appears here via TCRdb, limited to in-frame rearrangements. These files lack a portion of the clones; in checked studies, under half of the deficit traces to unresolved V genes, and the cause of the others is not known. D and trimming were read from the DNA, whereas the V and J calls and clone size are those reported in that table. Here the sample has more than 150,000 clones; 70% to 85% occur a single time. Around 7% of the sample is held by the ten biggest clonotypes.

At the junction V is shortened by 4 bases and J by 2 bases; bases outside the gene matches: 6. The germline V gene sets CDR1 to SGDLS and CDR2 to YYNGEE. The CDR3 runs 15 amino acids, cysteine and phenylalanine included. Only CDR3 DNA is held: 45 bases, read in frame from base 1. Each collaborating institution followed its own protocols to collect whole blood in K2EDTA tubes. For TCRbeta analysis, collaborator samples were shipped as frozen whole blood, as isolated PBMCs, or as DNA extracted from either sample type. This sequence uses TRBV9 and TRBJ1-3; TRBD1 matches 7 bases in the middle. The origin of this receptor is a human donor in a cohort sampled during active COVID-19. The specimen sequenced was peripheral blood. The CDR3 in this case is CASSHKQGTGNTIYF. The nucleotide sequence reads TGTGCCAGCAGCCATAAACAGGGGACTGGAAACACCATATATTTT.